This entry lists 14 T cell receptor beta chains sequenced from one sample in a study of T-cell memory formation after mild COVID-19. TCRdb processed the 5' RACE reads anew with MiXCR; each CDR3 protein has one entry. The data show under 250,000 distinct CDR3 sequences, around 25% seen once. Sequences were obtained from PBMCs or a T cell subset sorted from them (not recorded which). The source of these receptors is an adult woman who had mild COVID-19 (a few samples of this study predate the infection). Cell type and time point are not known.

V and J are TRBV4-1 and TRBJ2-5, with TRBD1 as a possible D gene (5 bases). The CDR3 is made up of 16 amino acids. Trimming took off 3 bases at V and 2 bases at J, with 16 bases between the two ends. The germline V gene has CDR1 MGHRA and CDR2 YSYEKL. CDR3 bases: TGCGCCAGCAGCCAGGTCGTGACAGACCTACAAGAGACCCAGTACTTC. It translates to CASSQVVTDLQETQYF.

This clonotype has more than one count but fewer than ten. J is TRBJ1-3 and V is TRBV2; the match to TRBD1 covers 9 bases. The junction had 6 bases not matched to a gene; V was cut back by 6 bases and J by 3 bases. The CDR3 has 15 residues. The germline V gene has CDR1 SNHLY and CDR2 FYNNEI. For the CDR3, the DNA is TGTGCCAGCAGCCTGGACAGGGGTATTGGAAACACCATATATTTT. Its protein is CASSLDRGIGNTIYF.

This clonotype turned up a few times. Here the CDR3 DNA reads TGCGCCAGCAGCTTGGGGGGACTAGAAACCTACAATGAGCAGTTCTTC. Translated: CASSLGGLETYNEQFF. The rearrangement links TRBV5-1 to TRBJ2-1, with 8 nucleotides matching TRBD2. The V segment lost 0 bases and the J segment 2 bases; nucleotides outside the gene matches: 4. The length of the CDR3 is 16 residues. From germline, CDR1 is SGHRS and CDR2 YFSETQ.

The chain has TRBV20-1 and TRBJ2-3, with D unresolved. V dropped 2 bases and J dropped 1 base, with 4 bases sitting between them. The V gene's germline CDR1 is DFQATT and CDR2 SNEGSKA (reference sequence). This CDR3 is 12 amino acids long. CDR3 amino acids: CSARQGTDTQYF. In nucleotides, the CDR3 is TGCAGTGCTAGACAGGGCACAGATACGCAGTATTTT.

The genes are TRBV9 and TRBJ1-1; a possible D gene is TRBD1 (6 bases). Trimming cost V 4 bases and J 1 base, with 14 bases left between them. Germline assignment: CDR1 SGDLS and CDR2 YYNGEE. The CDR3 consists of 15 residues. CDR3 region: CASSLQGGSNTEAFF. In DNA, the CDR3 is TGTGCCAGCAGCCTACAGGGAGGCTCGAACACTGAAGCTTTCTTT.

This clonotype came up many times. The chain recombines TRBV7-9 with TRBJ2-3, with 7 nucleotides matching TRBD1. The trim removed 7 bases at V and 5 bases at J, leaving 9 bases unmatched. This CDR3 is 14 amino acids long. Germline CDR1 is SEHNR and CDR2 is FQNEAQ (reference sequence). CDR3 residues: CASTTGVIGDTQYF. The CDR3 DNA is TGTGCCAGCACCACAGGGGTGATCGGAGATACGCAGTATTTT.

The chain carries TRBV2 and TRBJ2-3, with 7 bases matching TRBD2. The V and J ends lost 1 base and 0 bases, in that order; junction bases with no gene match: 4. CDR1 is SNHLY, CDR2 FYNNEI, per germline. This CDR3 contains 16 residues. CDR3 DNA: TGTGCCAGCAGTGAAGGGCTAGCGGTTAGCACAGATACGCAGTATTTT. It yields the protein CASSEGLAVSTDTQYF.

The rearrangement links TRBV30 to TRBJ2-2; D uncertain. The V end was cut by 0 bases, the J end by 7 bases, with 9 bases between. There are 13 residues in the CDR3. CDR1 and CDR2 from the germline V gene are GTSNPN and SVGIG (reference sequence). CDR3 nucleotides: TGTGCCTGGAGTGTACGTGTCGGCGGGGAGCTGTTTTTT. It translates to CAWSVRVGGELFF.

This chain uses TRBV3-1 with TRBJ2-7, with D perhaps matching TRBD1 (5 bases). Trimming removed 4 bases at V and 2 bases at J, with 18 bases between. This CDR3 has 16 residues. Germline V gene sequence: CDR1 LGHDT, CDR2 YNNKEL (reference sequence). The CDR3 loop is CASSPNLRQPAYEQYF. CDR3 coding DNA: TGTGCCAGCAGCCCCAACCTGAGACAGCCCGCCTACGAGCAGTACTTC.

The V gene is TRBV25-1, the J gene TRBJ2-2; D call uncertain. This CDR3 contains 15 residues. Germline lookup yields CDR1 MGHDK and CDR2 SYGVNS. The V end was cut by 3 bases, the J end by 3 bases, with 11 bases between. CDR3 sequence (DNA): TGTGCCAGCAGTGACACGAGTCGGTACACCGGGGAGCTGTTTTTT. The encoded protein is CASSDTSRYTGELFF.

This clonotype occurred many times. This rearrangement joins TRBV12-3 or TRBV12-4 to TRBJ2-5; D is perhaps TRBD2 (5 bases). The CDR3 loop spans 14 amino acids. The germline V and J ends were trimmed by 6 bases and 3 bases, with 14 bases remaining between them. The CDR3 DNA reads TGTGCCAGCAGCCTAAGGAGCGGTAAAGAGACCCAGTACTTC. Protein product: CASSLRSGKETQYF.

This clonotype turned up a few times. The rearrangement joins TRBV9 to TRBJ1-1, with a weak D call TRBD1 (6 bases). Trimming stripped 4 bases from V and 4 bases from J, with 17 bases between. CDR1 and CDR2 from the germline V gene are SGDLS and YYNGEE. CDR3 length: 15 residues. The DNA for the CDR3 is TGTGCCAGCAGCCACCTACAGGGTCGGGGCACTGAAGCTTTCTTT. Translating gives CASSHLQGRGTEAFF.

At least ten counts were recorded for this clonotype. V and J are TRBV7-2 and TRBJ2-5; possibly TRBD2 for D (7 bases). The CDR3 loop spans 13 amino acids. Trimming removed 10 bases at V and 6 bases at J, with 18 bases between. Germline CDR1 and CDR2: SGHTA and FQGNSA. The CDR3 protein is CATTGRGVQTQYF. The CDR3 coding sequence is TGTGCCACGACAGGACGGGGGGTGCAGACCCAGTACTTC.

The chain couples TRBV27 to TRBJ2-7; D gene uncertain. This CDR3 has 15 residues. Per the germline V gene, CDR1 is MNHEY and CDR2 is SMNVEV (reference sequence). Deletions cut 2 bases from V and 4 bases from J, with 15 bases between. CDR3 sequence: CASSLTSLSGYEQYF. The CDR3 coding sequence is TGTGCCAGCAGTTTAACCAGCCTAAGTGGTTACGAGCAGTACTTC.